This is a list of T cell receptor beta chains from one sample in a study of T cells after yellow fever vaccination. TCRdb ran MiXCR on the 5' RACE reads and lists one entry per CDR3 protein. The sample has under 55,000 distinct CDR3 sequences, about 6.6% seen once; the top ten hold approximately 25%. The input for sequencing was CD8+ T cells not binding an NS4B(214-222) dextramer, sorted from PBMCs, taken about 41 days after the first yellow fever vaccination. The receptors were sampled from a man aged 18 to 29 who received the YFV17D yellow fever vaccine. Each CDR3 is given with its conserved first and last residue. Fields, in order: V gene, J gene, clone size, D gene, CDR3 protein, CDR3 DNA. D genes are given only for firm matches. Size values are once, few and many counts, or a class for expanded clones, and some rows have none.

v_gene: TRBV3-1; j_gene: TRBJ2-7; abundance: many; d_gene: NA; CDR3aa: CASSRSYSYEQYF; CDR3nt: TGTGCCAGCAGCCGAAGTTACTCCTACGAGCAGTACTTC
v_gene: TRBV4-3; j_gene: TRBJ2-7; abundance: few; d_gene: TRBD2; CDR3aa: CASSQGLAGGSYEQYF; CDR3nt: TGCGCCAGCAGCCAAGGTCTAGCGGGGGGATCCTACGAGCAGTACTTC
v_gene: TRBV7-8; j_gene: TRBJ2-6; abundance: NA; d_gene: NA; CDR3aa: CASSGRTALSGANVLTF; CDR3nt: TGTGCCAGCAGCGGGCGGACGGCTCTCTCTGGGGCCAACGTCCTGACTTTC
v_gene: TRBV11-2; j_gene: TRBJ2-3; abundance: NA; d_gene: NA; CDR3aa: CASTHTTDTQYF; CDR3nt: TGTGCCAGCACCCATACAACAGATACGCAGTATTTT
v_gene: TRBV5-4; j_gene: TRBJ1-5; abundance: NA; d_gene: TRBD1; CDR3aa: CASSHGQGGQPQHF; CDR3nt: TGTGCCAGCAGCCACGGACAGGGGGGCCAGCCCCAGCATTTT
v_gene: TRBV6-1; j_gene: TRBJ1-2; abundance: NA; d_gene: NA; CDR3aa: CASRTPRGTHSNYGYTF; CDR3nt: TGTGCCAGCAGAACTCCACGCGGGACGCACAGTAACTATGGCTACACCTTC
v_gene: TRBV12-3/TRBV12-4; j_gene: TRBJ2-6; abundance: few; d_gene: NA; CDR3aa: CASSFGANVLTF; CDR3nt: TGTGCCAGCAGTTTTGGGGCCAACGTCCTGACTTTC
v_gene: TRBV27; j_gene: TRBJ1-2; abundance: few; d_gene: NA; CDR3aa: CASSQTSYEGYTF; CDR3nt: TGTGCCAGCAGTCAAACATCTTATGAGGGCTACACCTTC
v_gene: TRBV29-1; j_gene: TRBJ2-3; abundance: many; d_gene: TRBD1; CDR3aa: CSATGTGLVQDTQYF; CDR3nt: TGCAGCGCAACGGGGACAGGGCTGGTTCAGGATACGCAGTATTTT
v_gene: TRBV18; j_gene: TRBJ1-2; abundance: NA; d_gene: NA; CDR3aa: CASSPPMMPNYGYTF; CDR3nt: TGTGCCAGCTCACCTCCGATGATGCCCAACTATGGCTACACCTTC
v_gene: TRBV5-1; j_gene: TRBJ1-5; abundance: few; d_gene: NA; CDR3aa: CASSLAGGNQPQHF; CDR3nt: TGCGCCAGCAGCTTAGCTGGGGGCAACCAGCCCCAGCATTTT
v_gene: TRBV20-1; j_gene: TRBJ2-1; abundance: few; d_gene: TRBD2; CDR3aa: CSARSRLAEYNEQFF; CDR3nt: TGCAGTGCTAGAAGTCGGCTAGCGGAGTACAATGAGCAGTTCTTC
v_gene: TRBV5-5; j_gene: TRBJ1-1; abundance: few; d_gene: NA; CDR3aa: CASSLEARGYTEAFF; CDR3nt: TGTGCCAGCAGCTTGGAAGCGCGGGGGTACACTGAAGCTTTCTTT
v_gene: TRBV10-3; j_gene: TRBJ2-6; abundance: few; d_gene: TRBD1; CDR3aa: CAISGGQASGANVLTF; CDR3nt: TGTGCCATCTCTGGGGGACAGGCATCTGGGGCCAACGTCCTGACTTTC
v_gene: TRBV12-3/TRBV12-4; j_gene: TRBJ1-5; abundance: few; d_gene: NA; CDR3aa: CASSRNYGLPSGQPQHF; CDR3nt: TGTGCCAGCAGTAGAAACTACGGCCTGCCGAGTGGCCAGCCCCAGCATTTT
v_gene: TRBV6-1; j_gene: TRBJ1-1; abundance: many; d_gene: NA; CDR3aa: CASSHTGNTEAFF; CDR3nt: TGTGCCAGCAGCCATACAGGGAACACTGAAGCTTTCTTT
v_gene: TRBV2; j_gene: TRBJ2-5; abundance: many; d_gene: NA; CDR3aa: CASSEWAVRSQETQYF; CDR3nt: TGTGCCAGCAGTGAATGGGCGGTCAGATCACAAGAGACCCAGTACTTC
v_gene: TRBV4-1; j_gene: TRBJ2-1; abundance: many; d_gene: NA; CDR3aa: CASSRLPSDYNEQFF; CDR3nt: TGCGCCAGCAGCCGATTGCCTAGCGATTACAATGAGCAGTTCTTC
v_gene: TRBV3-1; j_gene: TRBJ2-2; abundance: many; d_gene: NA; CDR3aa: CASSQGRQADTGELFF; CDR3nt: TGTGCCAGCAGCCAGGGCCGACAGGCGGACACCGGGGAGCTGTTTTTT
v_gene: TRBV12-3/TRBV12-4; j_gene: TRBJ1-2; abundance: NA; d_gene: NA; CDR3aa: CASSLSRGQELGYTF; CDR3nt: TGTGCCAGCAGTTTATCTAGGGGTCAGGAGCTTGGCTACACCTTC
v_gene: TRBV6-5; j_gene: TRBJ2-6; abundance: few; d_gene: NA; CDR3aa: CASSYGHPRRANVLTF; CDR3nt: TGTGCCAGCAGTTACGGGCACCCTCGTAGGGCCAACGTCCTGACTTTC
v_gene: TRBV24-1; j_gene: TRBJ1-1; abundance: few; d_gene: NA; CDR3aa: CATSIHKNTEAFF; CDR3nt: TGTGCCACCAGTATACACAAGAACACTGAAGCTTTCTTT
v_gene: TRBV20-1; j_gene: TRBJ1-6; abundance: NA; d_gene: NA; CDR3aa: CSARDRVSENSPLHF; CDR3nt: TGCAGTGCTAGAGATCGGGTGTCAGAGAATTCACCCCTCCACTTT
v_gene: TRBV20-1; j_gene: TRBJ2-3; abundance: NA; d_gene: TRBD2; CDR3aa: CSAGGGGTDTQYF; CDR3nt: TGCAGTGCCGGCGGGGGAGGAACAGATACGCAGTATTTT
v_gene: TRBV29-1; j_gene: TRBJ1-3; abundance: few; d_gene: NA; CDR3aa: CSVEVQGSEGNTIYF; CDR3nt: TGCAGCGTTGAAGTTCAGGGGTCGGAAGGAAACACCATATATTTT